This T cell receptor beta chain was observed in a study of ipilimumab plus nivolumab after autologous stem cell transplantation. As for the study in general: The DLBCL cohort had primary refractory and relapsed disease, with 18-month progression-free survival of around 86% and 29%.

V gave up 1 base and J gave up 5 bases, with 9 bases separating them. The CDR3 extends over 12 amino acids. Germline values: CDR1 GTSNPN, CDR2 SVGIG (reference sequence). Patients received nivolumab 3 mg/kg at weeks 1, 4, 7, 10, then fortnightly to week 26. Repertoires were generated with immunoSEQ multiplex PCR, while TCRdb's copy carries only in-frame clones and drops some. The repertoire consists of 16,000 or so clones, with less than 75% occurring once and the leading ten covering around 21%. The gene calls are TRBV30 and TRBJ2-7; unclear D gene. This sequence was found in a male donor with diffuse large B-cell lymphoma. Sequencing used PBMCs, obtained in a trial of ipilimumab plus nivolumab as post-transplant consolidation. The CDR3 bases are TGTGCCTGGAGTGCCCTCGGGCACGAGCAGTACTTC. It yields the protein CAWSALGHEQYF.